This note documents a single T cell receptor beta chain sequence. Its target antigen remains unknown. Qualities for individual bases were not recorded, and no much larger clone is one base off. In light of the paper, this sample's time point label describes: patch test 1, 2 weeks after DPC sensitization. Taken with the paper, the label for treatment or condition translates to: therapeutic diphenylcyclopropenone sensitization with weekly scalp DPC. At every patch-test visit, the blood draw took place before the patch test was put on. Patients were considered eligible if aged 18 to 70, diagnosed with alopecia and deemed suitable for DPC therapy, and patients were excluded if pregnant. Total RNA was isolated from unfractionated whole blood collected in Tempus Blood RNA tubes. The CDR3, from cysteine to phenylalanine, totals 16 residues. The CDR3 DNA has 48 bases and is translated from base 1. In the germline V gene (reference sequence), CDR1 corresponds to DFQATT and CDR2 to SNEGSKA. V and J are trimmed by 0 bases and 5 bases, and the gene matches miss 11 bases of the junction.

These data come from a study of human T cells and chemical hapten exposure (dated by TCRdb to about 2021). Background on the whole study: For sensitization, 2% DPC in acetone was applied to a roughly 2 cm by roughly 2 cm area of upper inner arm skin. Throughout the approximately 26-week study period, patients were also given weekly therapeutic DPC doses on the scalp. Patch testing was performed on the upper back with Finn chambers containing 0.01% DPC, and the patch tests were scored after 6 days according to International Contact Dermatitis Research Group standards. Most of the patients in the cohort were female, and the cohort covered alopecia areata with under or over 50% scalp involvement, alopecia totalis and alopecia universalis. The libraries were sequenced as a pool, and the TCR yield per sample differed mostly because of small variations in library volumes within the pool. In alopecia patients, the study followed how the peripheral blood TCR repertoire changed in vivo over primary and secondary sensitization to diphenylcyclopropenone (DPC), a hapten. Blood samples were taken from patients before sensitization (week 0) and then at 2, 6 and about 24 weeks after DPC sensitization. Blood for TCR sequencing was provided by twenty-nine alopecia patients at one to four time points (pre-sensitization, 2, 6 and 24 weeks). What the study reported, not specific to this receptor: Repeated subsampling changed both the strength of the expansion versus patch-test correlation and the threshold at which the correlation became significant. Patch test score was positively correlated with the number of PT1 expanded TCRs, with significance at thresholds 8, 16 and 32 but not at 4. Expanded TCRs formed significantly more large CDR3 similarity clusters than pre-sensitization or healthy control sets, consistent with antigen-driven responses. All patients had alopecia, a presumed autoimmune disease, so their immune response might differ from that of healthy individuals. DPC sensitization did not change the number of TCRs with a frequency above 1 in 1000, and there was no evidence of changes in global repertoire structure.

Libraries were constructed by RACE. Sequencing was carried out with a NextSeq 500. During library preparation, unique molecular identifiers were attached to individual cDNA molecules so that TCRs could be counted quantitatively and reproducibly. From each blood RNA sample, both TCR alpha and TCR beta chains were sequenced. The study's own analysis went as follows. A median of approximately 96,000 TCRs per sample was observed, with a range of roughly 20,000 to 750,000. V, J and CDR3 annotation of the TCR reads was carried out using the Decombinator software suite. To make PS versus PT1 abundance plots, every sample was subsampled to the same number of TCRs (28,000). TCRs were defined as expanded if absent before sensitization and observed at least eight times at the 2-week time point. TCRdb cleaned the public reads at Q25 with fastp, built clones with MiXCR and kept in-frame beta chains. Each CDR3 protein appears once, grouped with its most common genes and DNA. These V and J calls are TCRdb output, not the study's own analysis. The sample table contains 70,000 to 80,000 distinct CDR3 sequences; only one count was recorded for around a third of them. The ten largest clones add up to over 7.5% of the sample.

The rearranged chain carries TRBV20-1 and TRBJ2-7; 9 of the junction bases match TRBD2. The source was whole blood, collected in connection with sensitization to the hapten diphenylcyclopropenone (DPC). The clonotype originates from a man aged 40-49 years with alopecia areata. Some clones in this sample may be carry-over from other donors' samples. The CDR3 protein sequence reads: CSARDLAGIIVDEQYF. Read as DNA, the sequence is TGCAGTGCTAGAGATCTAGCGGGAATTATCGTCGACGAGCAGTACTTC.